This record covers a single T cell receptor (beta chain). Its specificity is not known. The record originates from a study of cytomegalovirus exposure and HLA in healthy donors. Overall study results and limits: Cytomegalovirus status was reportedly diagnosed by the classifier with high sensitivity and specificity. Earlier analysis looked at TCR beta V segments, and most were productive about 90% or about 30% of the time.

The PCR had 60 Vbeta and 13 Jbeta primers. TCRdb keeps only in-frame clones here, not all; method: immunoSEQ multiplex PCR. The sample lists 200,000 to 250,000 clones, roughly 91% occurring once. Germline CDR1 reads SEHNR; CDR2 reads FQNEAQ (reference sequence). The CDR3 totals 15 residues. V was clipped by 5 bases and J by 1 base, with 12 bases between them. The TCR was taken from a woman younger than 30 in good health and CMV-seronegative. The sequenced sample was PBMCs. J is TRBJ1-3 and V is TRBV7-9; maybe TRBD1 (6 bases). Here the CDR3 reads CASSAGVPSGNTIYF. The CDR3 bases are TGTGCCAGCAGCGCAGGGGTTCCGTCTGGAAACACCATATATTTT.